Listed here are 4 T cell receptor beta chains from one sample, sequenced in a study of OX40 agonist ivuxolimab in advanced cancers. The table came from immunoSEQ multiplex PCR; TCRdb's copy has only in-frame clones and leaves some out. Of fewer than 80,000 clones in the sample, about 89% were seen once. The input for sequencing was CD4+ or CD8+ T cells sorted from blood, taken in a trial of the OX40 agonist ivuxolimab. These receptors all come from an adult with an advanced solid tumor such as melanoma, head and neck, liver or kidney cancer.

The CDR3, as DNA: TGTGCCAGCAGTCCCTCCTACGAGCAGTACTTC. It is translated as CASSPSYEQYF. This chain joins TRBV2 and TRBJ2-7; no clear D gene. V was cut by 5 bases and J by 0 bases, with 2 bases left in between. The CDR3 sequence is 11 residues long. The germline CDR1 and CDR2 sequences are SNHLY and FYNNEI.

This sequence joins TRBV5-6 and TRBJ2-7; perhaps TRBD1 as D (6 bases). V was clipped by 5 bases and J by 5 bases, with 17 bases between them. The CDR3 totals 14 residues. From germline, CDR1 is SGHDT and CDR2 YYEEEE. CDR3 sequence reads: CASSLPQGLHEQYF. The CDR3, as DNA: TGTGCCAGCAGTTTGCCACAGGGCTTGCACGAGCAGTACTTC. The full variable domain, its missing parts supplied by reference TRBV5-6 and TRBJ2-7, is DAGVTQSPTHLIKTRGQQVTLRCSPKSGHDTVSWYQQALGQGPQFIFQYYEEEERQRGNFPDRFSGHQFPNYSSELNVNALLLGDSALYLCASSLPQGLHEQYFGPGTRLTVT.

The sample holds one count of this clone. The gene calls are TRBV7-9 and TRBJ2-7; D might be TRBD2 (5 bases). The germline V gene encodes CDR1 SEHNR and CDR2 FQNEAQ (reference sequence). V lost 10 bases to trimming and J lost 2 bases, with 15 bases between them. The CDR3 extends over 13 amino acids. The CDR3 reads CAIEGLRAYEQYF. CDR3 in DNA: TGTGCCATCGAGGGATTGCGAGCCTACGAGCAGTACTTC. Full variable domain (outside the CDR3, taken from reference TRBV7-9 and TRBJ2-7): DTGVSQNPRHKITKRGQNVTFRCDPISEHNRLYWYRQTLGQGPEFLTYFQNEAQLEKSRLLSDRFSAERPKGSFSTLEIQRTEQGDSAMYLCAIEGLRAYEQYFGPGTRLTVT.

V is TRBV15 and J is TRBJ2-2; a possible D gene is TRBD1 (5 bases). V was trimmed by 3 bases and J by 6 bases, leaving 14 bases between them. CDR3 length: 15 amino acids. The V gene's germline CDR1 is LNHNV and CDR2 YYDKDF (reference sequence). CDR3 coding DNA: TGTGCCACCAGCAGGGACAAACACGTGTCCGGGGAGCTGTTTTTT. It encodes CATSRDKHVSGELFF.